This T cell receptor (beta chain) appears in the sequencing data of a study of T cell changes during pregnancy in multiple sclerosis. Germline CDR1 and CDR2: ENHRY and SYGVKD. This CDR3 comprises 11 residues. Profiled with immunoSEQ multiplex PCR; TCRdb holds only in-frame clones, not every one. The sample includes 85,000 to 95,000 clones, around 92% seen only once; the top ten take about 1.7%. Material: peripheral blood, obtained after pregnancy. This chain links TRBV10-3 with TRBJ2-7; TRBD1 is a possible D gene (6 bases). The J call is doubtful: the DNA matches TRBJ2-1 better. The clonotype comes from a female donor in good health, enrolled as a control in a pregnancy study. The CDR3 loop reads CAIRTGLGQFF. CDR3 sequence (DNA): TGTGCCATCAGAACAGGGCTCGGGCAGTTCTTC.